The rows below give T cell receptor beta chains drawn from one sample of a study of blood T cell repertoires in COVID-19. Generated by immunoSEQ multiplex PCR, the TCRdb table keeps only in-frame clones and is missing some. This table holds fewer than 120,000 clones, roughly 82% found once. Sequencing was performed on peripheral blood. These receptors were obtained from a woman aged 60-75 years with acute or convalescent COVID-19. Both conserved end residues are part of each CDR3. The D gene is left open where the match is weak. Clone size is not always given. Where it is, it says once, few, many or a class for expanded clones.

cdr3_length j_call clone_size d_call v_call cdr3_nt cdr3_aa
15 TRBJ1-2 NA NA TRBV11-2 TGTGCCAGCAGCTTATCGATGTCAGCTAACTATGGCTACACCTTC CASSLSMSANYGYTF
12 TRBJ2-5 NA NA TRBV11-3 TGTGCCAGCAGGGCTGGCCAAGAGACCCAGTACTTC CASRAGQETQYF
15 TRBJ2-7 NA NA TRBV5-4 TGTGCCAGCAGCTTGGGGACAGAAGTCTCCTACGAGCAGTACTTC CASSLGTEVSYEQYF
17 TRBJ2-5 NA TRBD1 TRBV7-2 TGTGCCAGCAGCACCTTTCTCTTACAGGGGGTGCAAGAGACCCAGTACTTC CASSTFLLQGVQETQYF
15 TRBJ1-2 NA NA TRBV9 TGTGCCAGCAGCGTAGCCGGCGAGGCTGCCTATGGCTACACCTTC CASSVAGEAAYGYTF
15 TRBJ1-3 NA NA TRBV7-9 TGTGCCAGCAGCCGACAAACTTCAGCCGGAAACACCATATATTTT CASSRQTSAGNTIYF
15 TRBJ2-2 NA TRBD1 TRBV5-1 TGCGCCAGCAGCACCTGGACAGGGAACACCGGGGAGCTGTTTTTT CASSTWTGNTGELFF
14 TRBJ1-2 NA TRBD1 TRBV28 TGTGCCAGCAGTTCCCAGACAGGGACCTATGGCTACACCTTC CASSSQTGTYGYTF
14 TRBJ2-1 NA TRBD1 TRBV2 TGTGCCAGCACTTTACAGGGGGCCTACAATGAGCAGTTCTTC CASTLQGAYNEQFF
14 TRBJ1-2 NA NA TRBV7-2 TGTGCCAGCAGCTTAATCAGGGGCGCGGAAGGCTACACCTTC CASSLIRGAEGYTF
15 TRBJ2-3 NA NA TRBV5-4 TGTGCCAGCAGCTTTCGGGGAACTGGCACAGATACGCAGTATTTT CASSFRGTGTDTQYF
12 TRBJ1-2 NA NA TRBV29-1 TGCAGCGCAAGTCAGGGGAACTATGGCTACACCTTC CSASQGNYGYTF
18 TRBJ2-1 NA TRBD1 TRBV5-1 TGCGCCAGCAGCCTACGGACAGGGGGTAATCGCTCCTACAATGAGCAGTTCTTC CASSLRTGGNRSYNEQFF
13 TRBJ2-7 NA NA TRBV18 TGTGCCAGCTCACCAAGGGAGAACAGCGAGCAGTACTTC CASSPRENSEQYF
15 TRBJ2-7 NA TRBD1 TRBV5-4 TGTGCCAGCAGCTTGGACGGACAGGGCTTTTACGAGCAGTACTTC CASSLDGQGFYEQYF
15 TRBJ1-6 NA TRBD1 TRBV4-1 TGCGCCAGCAGCCCCCGGGACAGGGGGGGATCACCCCTCCACTTT CASSPRDRGGSPLHF
13 TRBJ1-4 NA NA TRBV6-5 TGTGCCAGCAGCGGAGGGTACGGGGAAAAACTGTTTTTT CASSGGYGEKLFF
14 TRBJ1-4 NA NA TRBV4-2 TGTGCCAGCAGTCAGGATTCAACTAATGAAAAACTGTTTTTT CASSQDSTNEKLFF
15 TRBJ2-7 NA TRBD1 TRBV4-1 TGCGCCAGCAGCCAGGTGGGACAGAGCTCCTACGAGCAGTACTTC CASSQVGQSSYEQYF
16 TRBJ2-3 NA NA TRBV3-1/TRBV3-2 TGTGCCAGCAGCCAAGGGCGGAACCCTAGCACAGATACGCAGTATTTT CASSQGRNPSTDTQYF
15 TRBJ1-4 NA TRBD1 TRBV9 TGTGCCAGCAGCGTAGCCCCGGACAGGGGCGCAAAACTGTTTTTT CASSVAPDRGAKLFF
15 TRBJ2-5 NA TRBD2 TRBV7-3 TGTGCCAGCAGCCTAGCGGGAGGACTCCAAGAGACCCAGTACTTC CASSLAGGLQETQYF
14 TRBJ2-1 NA TRBD1 TRBV10-3 TGTGCCATCAGTGAGAGACAGGGGTACAATGAGCAGTTCTTC CAISERQGYNEQFF
14 TRBJ1-5 few TRBD1 TRBV18 TGTGCCAGCTCAGACAGGGACAGGGTTCAGCCCCAGCATTTT CASSDRDRVQPQHF
14 TRBJ1-2 NA TRBD1 TRBV9 TGTGCCAGCAGCGTAGACGGGACAGACTATGGCTACACCTTC CASSVDGTDYGYTF
14 TRBJ2-7 NA NA TRBV11-3 TGTGCCAGCAGCTTGGGGGACACCCCGTTCGAGCAGTACTTC CASSLGDTPFEQYF
20 TRBJ1-2 NA TRBD1 TRBV4-3 TGCGCCAGCAGCCAAGAGCTCCTGGACAGGGCGCCAGGGGCCAAATATGGCTACACCTTC CASSQELLDRAPGAKYGYTF
14 TRBJ2-7 NA TRBD1 TRBV5-6 TGTGCCAGCAGCCTGGGACAGGGGGCCTACGAGCAGTACTTC CASSLGQGAYEQYF
15 TRBJ2-1 NA NA TRBV10-3 TGTGCCATCAGCTCGGGGTTTTCCTCCTACAATGAGCAGTTCTTC CAISSGFSSYNEQFF
13 TRBJ2-2 NA NA TRBV12-3/TRBV12-4 TGTGCCAGCAGAGCACAGGCCACCGGGGAGCTGTTTTTT CASRAQATGELFF
14 TRBJ1-3 NA NA TRBV7-9 TGTGCCAGCACCCGGGAGATCTCTGGAAACACCATATATTTT CASTREISGNTIYF
15 TRBJ1-2 NA TRBD1 TRBV28 TGTGCCAGCAATATACAGGGGGCAGTTAACTATGGCTACACCTTC CASNIQGAVNYGYTF
13 TRBJ1-1 few NA TRBV29-1 TGCAGCGTTGAGGAGGGAGGGGGCACTGAAGCTTTCTTT CSVEEGGGTEAFF
11 TRBJ1-1 NA NA TRBV5-5 TGTGCCAGCAGCTTGGTGACACGGGCTTTCTTT CASSLVTRAFF
14 TRBJ2-3 NA NA TRBV5-6 TGTGCCAGCAGCCGAGGGCCGGGTCCAGATACGCAGTATTTT CASSRGPGPDTQYF